Listed here are 4 T cell receptor beta chains from one sample, sequenced in a study of blood T cell repertoires in COVID-19. The data were produced by immunoSEQ multiplex PCR, yet TCRdb's version contains in-frame clones alone and is incomplete. The sample includes around 200,000 clones, roughly 87% of them seen just once. The specimen was peripheral blood. The receptors originated from a woman in her thirties or forties with acute or convalescent COVID-19.

The V gene is TRBV25-1, the J gene TRBJ2-2; 12 nucleotides align to TRBD2. V lost 10 bases and J lost 10; bases outside the gene matches: 10. Germline CDR1 MGHDK, CDR2 SYGVNS. The CDR3 is 14 amino acids. CDR3 sequence (DNA): TGTGCCACGAGACCCGGACTAGCGGGGAAGGAGCTGTTTTTT. Encoded protein: CATRPGLAGKELFF.

The V and J genes are TRBV28 and TRBJ1-1; 7 bases line up with TRBD1. The CDR3 length is 15 residues. The germline V gene has CDR1 MDHEN and CDR2 SYDVKM. V shed 7 bases, J shed 0 bases, and the junction held 8 bases outside the gene matches. The CDR3 coding sequence is TGTGCCAGCACCGTGGGGACAGCTATGAACACTGAAGCTTTCTTT. The encoded protein is CASTVGTAMNTEAFF.

The chain has TRBV6-5 and TRBJ1-6; 8 bases map to TRBD1. Trimming cost V 6 bases and J 1 base; bases outside gene matches: 2. Looked up from germline, CDR1 is MNHEY and CDR2 is SVGAGI. The CDR3 has 15 amino acids. DNA for the CDR3: TGTGCCAGCAGAGACAGGGGTTCCTATAATTCACCCCTCCACTTT. Residues: CASRDRGSYNSPLHF.

The J gene is TRBJ2-3, the V gene TRBV7-7; 10 positions agree with TRBD2. CDR1 and CDR2 (germline): SSHAT, FNYEAQ (reference sequence). This CDR3 has 15 residues. J was trimmed by 3 bases and V by 5 bases; bases with no gene match: 5. Here the CDR3 DNA reads TGTGCCAGCAGCCATGAACTAGCGGGAACAGATACGCAGTATTTT. This codes for CASSHELAGTDTQYF.